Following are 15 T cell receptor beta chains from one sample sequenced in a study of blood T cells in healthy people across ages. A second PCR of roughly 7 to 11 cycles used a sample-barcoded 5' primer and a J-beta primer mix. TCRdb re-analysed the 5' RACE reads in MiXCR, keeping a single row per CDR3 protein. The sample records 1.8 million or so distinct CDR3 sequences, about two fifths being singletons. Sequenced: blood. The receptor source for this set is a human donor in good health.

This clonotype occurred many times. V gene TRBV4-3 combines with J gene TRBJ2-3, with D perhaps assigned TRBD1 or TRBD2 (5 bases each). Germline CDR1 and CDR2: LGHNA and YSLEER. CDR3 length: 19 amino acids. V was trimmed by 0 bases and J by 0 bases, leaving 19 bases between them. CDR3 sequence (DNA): TGCGCCAGCAGCCAAGACCAAGTAGGGGAGTTTACTAGCACAGATACGCAGTATTTT. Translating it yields CASSQDQVGEFTSTDTQYF.

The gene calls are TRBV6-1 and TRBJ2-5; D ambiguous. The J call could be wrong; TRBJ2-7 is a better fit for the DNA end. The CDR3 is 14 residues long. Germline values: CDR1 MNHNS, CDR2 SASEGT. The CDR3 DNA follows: TGTGCCAGCAGTGAAAGGATAGCAGACTACGAGCAGTACTTC. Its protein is CASSERIADYEQYF.

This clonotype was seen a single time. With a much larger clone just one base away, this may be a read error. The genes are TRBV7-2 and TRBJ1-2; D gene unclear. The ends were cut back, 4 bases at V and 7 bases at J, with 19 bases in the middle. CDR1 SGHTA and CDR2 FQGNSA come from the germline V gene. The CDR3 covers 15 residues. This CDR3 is CASSSEEGRGGGYTF. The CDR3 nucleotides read TGTGCCAGCAGCTCAGAAGAAGGCCGGGGAGGTGGCTACACCTTC.

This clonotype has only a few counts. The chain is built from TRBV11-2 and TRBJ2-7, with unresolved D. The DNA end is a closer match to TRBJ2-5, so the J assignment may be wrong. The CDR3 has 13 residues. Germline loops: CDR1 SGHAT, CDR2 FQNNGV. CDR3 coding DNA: TGTGCCAGCAGCGGAAACCAAGGGGAGACCCAGTACTTC. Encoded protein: CASSGNQGETQYF.

This chain's CDR3 is CSISSGFDEQYF. CDR3 DNA: TGCAGCATATCAAGCGGTTTTGACGAGCAGTACTTC. The V gene is TRBV29-1, the J gene TRBJ2-7, with D perhaps matching TRBD2 (5 bases). Germline V gene sequence: CDR1 SQVTM, CDR2 ANQGSEA. The CDR3 runs to 12 residues. The V end was cut by 8 bases, the J end by 5 bases, with 16 bases between.

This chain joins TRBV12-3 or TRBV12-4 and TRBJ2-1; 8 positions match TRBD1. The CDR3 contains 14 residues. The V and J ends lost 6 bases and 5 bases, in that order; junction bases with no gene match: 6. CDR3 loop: CASSRQGIDNEQFF. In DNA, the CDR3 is TGTGCCAGCAGCCGACAGGGGATCGACAATGAGCAGTTCTTC.

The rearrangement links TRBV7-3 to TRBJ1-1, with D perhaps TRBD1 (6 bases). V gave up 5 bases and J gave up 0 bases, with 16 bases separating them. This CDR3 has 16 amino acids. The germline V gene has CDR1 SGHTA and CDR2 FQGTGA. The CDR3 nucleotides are TGTGCCAGCAGCCCGGACCCCACAGGGCTGAACACTGAAGCTTTCTTT. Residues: CASSPDPTGLNTEAFF.

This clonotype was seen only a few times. The chain's CDR3 is CAISEDSQETQYF. As DNA, the CDR3 is TGTGCCATCAGCGAGGACAGCCAAGAGACCCAGTACTTC. This chain uses TRBV10-3 with TRBJ2-5; tentative D call: TRBD1 (6 bases). The length of the CDR3 is 13 residues. Germline-derived CDR1 and CDR2 are ENHRY and SYGVKD. The V gene lost 6 bases and the J gene lost 1 base, with 9 bases spanning the gap.

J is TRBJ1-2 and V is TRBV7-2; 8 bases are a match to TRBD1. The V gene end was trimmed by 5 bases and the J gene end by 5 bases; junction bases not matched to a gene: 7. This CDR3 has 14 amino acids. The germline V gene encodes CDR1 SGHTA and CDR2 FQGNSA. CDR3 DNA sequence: TGTGCCAGCAGCACGGGACAGGCCAAATATGGCTACACCTTC. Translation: CASSTGQAKYGYTF.

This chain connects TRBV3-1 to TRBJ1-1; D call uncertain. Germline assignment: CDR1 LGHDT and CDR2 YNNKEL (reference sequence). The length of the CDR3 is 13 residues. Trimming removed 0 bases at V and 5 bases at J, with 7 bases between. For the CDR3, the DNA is TGTGCCAGCAGCCAAGATATTCAGACTGAAGCTTTCTTT. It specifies CASSQDIQTEAFF.

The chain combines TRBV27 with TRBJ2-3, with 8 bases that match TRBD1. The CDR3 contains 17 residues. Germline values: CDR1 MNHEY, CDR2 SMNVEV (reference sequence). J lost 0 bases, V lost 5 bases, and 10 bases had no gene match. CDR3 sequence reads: CASSPRARQGSTDTQYF. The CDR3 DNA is TGTGCCAGCAGTCCTCGTGCCAGACAGGGGAGCACAGATACGCAGTATTTT.

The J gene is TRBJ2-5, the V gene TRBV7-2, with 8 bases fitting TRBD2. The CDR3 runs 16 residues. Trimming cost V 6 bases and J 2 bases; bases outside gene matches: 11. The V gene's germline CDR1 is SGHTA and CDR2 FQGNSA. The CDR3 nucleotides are TGTGCCAGCAGACGGGGGGGCTTGGGGCAGCAAGAGACCCAGTACTTC. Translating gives CASRRGGLGQQETQYF. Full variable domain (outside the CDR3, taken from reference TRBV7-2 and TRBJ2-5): GAGVSQSPSNKVTEKGKDVELRCDPISGHTALYWYRQSLGQGLEFLIYFQGNSAPDKSGLPSDRFSAERTGGSVSTLTIQRTQQEDSAVYLCASRRGGLGQQETQYFGPGTRLLVL.

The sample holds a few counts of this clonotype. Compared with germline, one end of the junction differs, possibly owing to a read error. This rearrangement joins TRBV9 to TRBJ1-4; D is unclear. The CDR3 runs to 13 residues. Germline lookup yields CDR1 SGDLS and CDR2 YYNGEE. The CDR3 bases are TGTGCCAGCAGCGGCCCGGGCGGGGAAATACTGTTTTTT. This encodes CASSGPGGEILFF.

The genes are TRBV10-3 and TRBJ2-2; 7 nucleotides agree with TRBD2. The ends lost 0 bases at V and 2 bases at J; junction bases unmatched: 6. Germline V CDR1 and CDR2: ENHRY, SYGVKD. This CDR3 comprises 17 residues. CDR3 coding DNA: TGTGCCATCAGTGAGTCAGGTAGCGGGCTTAACACCGGGGAGCTGTTTTTT. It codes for CAISESGSGLNTGELFF.

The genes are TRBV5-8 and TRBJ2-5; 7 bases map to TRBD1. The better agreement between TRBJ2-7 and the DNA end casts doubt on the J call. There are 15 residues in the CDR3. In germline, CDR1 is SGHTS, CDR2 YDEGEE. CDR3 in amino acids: CASSNERRGSYEQYF. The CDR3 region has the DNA TGTGCCAGCAGCAATGAGCGCAGGGGGAGCTACGAGCAGTACTTC.